Each of the 23 T cell receptor beta chains below was sequenced from the same sample in a study of T cell responses to AZD1222 COVID-19 vaccine. Only in-frame clones appear in the TCRdb table, and some are missing; sequencing was by immunoSEQ multiplex PCR. The table records roughly 150,000 clones, roughly 91% of them present only once. Specimen: peripheral blood, collected on day 0 of AZD1222 vaccination. All receptors come from an adult in good health.

The V gene is TRBV3-1 (or the pseudogene TRBV3-2), the J gene TRBJ1-6; TRBD1 aligns across 8 bases. The CDR3 sequence is 16 residues long. V lost 7 bases to trimming and J lost 4 bases; unmatched junction nucleotides: 9. Per germline, CDR1 LGHDT and CDR2 YNNKEL (reference sequence). The CDR3 here is CASTQTRDRYNSPLHF. Written as DNA, the CDR3 is TGTGCCAGCACTCAAACGAGGGACAGGTATAATTCACCCCTCCACTTT.

This chain connects TRBV6-1 to TRBJ2-7; perhaps TRBD2 as D (6 bases). Germline V lookup: CDR1 MNHNS, CDR2 SASEGT. This CDR3 has 17 amino acids. V lost 4 bases and J lost 3, with 22 bases in between. CDR3 nucleotide sequence: TGTGCCAGCAGTGTTGGGGTGGCGGGAACGACTTTCTACGAGCAGTACTTC. Protein: CASSVGVAGTTFYEQYF.

As concerns this clone: The germline gene is not matched at one end of the junction; a read error may be the cause. The chain carries TRBV6-5 and TRBJ2-7; 9 nucleotides match TRBD2. The germline V gene encodes CDR1 MNHEY and CDR2 SVGAGI. This CDR3 region has 13 residues. CDR3 bases: TGTGCCGGCAGGACTAGCGAAGTCTACGAGCAGTACTTC. It translates to CAGRTSEVYEQYF.

The V gene is TRBV5-4, the J gene TRBJ2-1; a weak D match, TRBD2 (5 bases). Trimming stripped 2 bases from V and 0 bases from J, with 12 bases between. CDR1 SGHNT and CDR2 YYREEE come from the germline V gene (reference sequence). The CDR3 is made up of 16 amino acids. CDR3 loop: CASSFRKDSSYNEQFF. CDR3 bases: TGTGCCAGCAGCTTTAGGAAGGACTCCTCCTACAATGAGCAGTTCTTC. Full variable domain (remainder filled in from reference TRBV5-4 and TRBJ2-1): ETGVTQSPTHLIKTRGQQVTLRCSSQSGHNTVSWYQQALGQGPQFIFQYYREEENGRGNFPPRFSGLQFPNYSSELNVNALELDDSALYLCASSFRKDSSYNEQFFGPGTRLTVL.

The chain links TRBV6-5 to TRBJ1-2; 9 positions match TRBD1. Per germline, CDR1 MNHEY and CDR2 SVGAGI. The CDR3 contains 13 residues. V was pared by 6 bases and J by 8 bases, with 7 bases of the junction left unmatched. The CDR3 here is CASSTGQGTGYTF. The CDR3 DNA follows: TGTGCCAGCAGCACCGGACAGGGGACAGGCTACACCTTC.

This clone was seen once. The chain is built from TRBV27 and TRBJ2-3, with a possible D match to TRBD2 (6 bases). Trimming shortened V by 0 bases and J by 5 bases, and 9 bases separated the two germline ends. The CDR3 sequence is 14 residues long. In germline, CDR1 is MNHEY, CDR2 SMNVEV (reference sequence). The DNA for the CDR3 is TGTGCCAGCAGTTTATCTGTGGGACTAGATACGCAGTATTTT. Its translation: CASSLSVGLDTQYF.

The rearrangement joins TRBV28 to TRBJ2-7; no firm D call. Trimming took 3 bases from V and 4 from J, leaving 13 bases between them. The CDR3 has 14 amino acids. CDR1 and CDR2 (germline): MDHEN, SYDVKM. The CDR3 spells CASSFTRPLYEQYF. CDR3 bases: TGTGCCAGCAGTTTTACGCGACCGCTATACGAGCAGTACTTC.

Remarks on this clone: Different DNA sequences within this sample yield the same CDR3. V gene TRBV6-2 or TRBV6-3 combines with J gene TRBJ2-7; 8 bases fit TRBD1. The CDR3 totals 14 residues. Germline CDR1 MNHEY, CDR2 SVGEGT. Germline trimming cut 0 bases from V and 4 bases from J; bases unmatched to any gene: 2. The CDR3 is CASSYSTGAYEQYF. The CDR3 nucleotides read TGTGCCAGCAGTTACTCGACAGGGGCATACGAGCAGTACTTC.

The chain couples TRBV7-9 to TRBJ2-2, with D perhaps matching TRBD1 (6 bases). Germline values: CDR1 SEHNR, CDR2 FQNEAQ (reference sequence). The V and J ends lost 2 bases and 7 bases respectively, with 11 bases between them. CDR3 length: 14 residues. The CDR3 loop reads CASSLTGSDGELFF. In nucleotides, the CDR3 is TGTGCCAGCAGCTTAACAGGGTCGGACGGGGAGCTGTTTTTT.

This clone was picked up a small number of times. V is TRBV19 and J is TRBJ1-5, with D hard to call. Germline CDR1 LNHDA, CDR2 SQIVND (reference sequence). V lost 7 bases to trimming and J lost 6 bases, with 19 bases between them. This CDR3 has 15 residues. The chain's CDR3 is CASKVVPGDGQPQHF. CDR3 in DNA: TGTGCCAGTAAGGTGGTCCCGGGAGATGGTCAGCCCCAGCATTTT.

This clone came up once. The chain has TRBV6-2 or TRBV6-3 and TRBJ1-5, with 8 positions matching TRBD1. Unmatched junction bases numbered 13, after V lost 2 bases and J lost 7 bases. Germline V lookup: CDR1 MNHEY, CDR2 SVGEGT. This CDR3 comprises 17 residues. The CDR3 DNA sequence: TGTGCCAGCAGTTACCCCTCAGGGGGCGTTACAGGCCAGCCCCAGCATTTT. Amino acid sequence: CASSYPSGGVTGQPQHF.

This chain joins TRBV3-1 (or the pseudogene TRBV3-2) and TRBJ2-2, with 10 positions matching TRBD2. The germline V gene encodes CDR1 LGHDT and CDR2 YNNKEL (reference sequence). The V and J ends lost 0 bases and 5 bases, in that order; junction bases with no gene match: 0. This CDR3 spans 15 amino acids. The CDR3 nucleotides are TGTGCCAGCAGCCAAGAACTAGCGGGAACCGGGGAGCTGTTTTTT. This gives the protein CASSQELAGTGELFF.

The V gene is TRBV18, the J gene TRBJ1-6, with a possible D match to TRBD1 (6 bases). Trimming took off 0 bases at V and 7 bases at J, with 16 bases between the two ends. From germline, CDR1 is KGHSH and CDR2 LQKENI. The CDR3 is made up of 17 amino acids. CDR3 bases: TGTGCCAGCTCACCACCTAGGGGGGAGGTCAGGAATTCACCCCTCCACTTT. It translates to CASSPPRGEVRNSPLHF.

In this sample, this clone turned up once. The J gene is TRBJ2-1, the V gene TRBV9; 9 nucleotides line up with TRBD2. Germline loops: CDR1 SGDLS, CDR2 YYNGEE. The CDR3 extends over 16 amino acids. V lost 5 bases and J lost 0; bases outside the gene matches: 6. CDR3 nucleotide sequence: TGTGCCAGCAGTTTAGCGGGAGCATCCTCCTACAATGAGCAGTTCTTC. This codes for CASSLAGASSYNEQFF.

The chain is built from TRBV19 and TRBJ1-6; no clear D gene. V was shortened by 5 bases and J by 7 bases, with 15 bases between the two germline ends. Germline V gene lookup returns CDR1 LNHDA and CDR2 SQIVND (reference sequence). This CDR3 contains 15 residues. CDR3 amino acids: CASSLSAVINSPLHF. The CDR3 bases are TGTGCCAGTAGTCTGTCCGCGGTGATAAATTCACCCCTCCACTTT.

The CDR3 loop is CAISDLQEGSGYTF. In nucleotides, the CDR3 is TGTGCCATCAGTGACCTGCAGGAAGGAAGTGGCTACACCTTC. The V and J genes are TRBV10-3 and TRBJ1-2; D unresolved. Per the germline V gene, CDR1 is ENHRY and CDR2 is SYGVKD. V was trimmed by 3 bases and J by 7 bases, leaving 15 bases between them. CDR3 size: 14 residues.

The sample holds one count of this clone. The chain joins TRBV3-1 (or the pseudogene TRBV3-2) to TRBJ1-2; 7 bases line up with TRBD1. The CDR3 totals 18 residues. The germline CDR1 and CDR2 sequences are LGHDT and YNNKEL (reference sequence). V was pared by 0 bases and J by 8 bases, with 18 bases of the junction left unmatched. The CDR3 nucleotides are TGTGCCAGCAGCCAAGATCGGCTACATAGGGACAGTTGGCGCGGCTACACCTTC. It specifies CASSQDRLHRDSWRGYTF.

This chain joins TRBV9 and TRBJ2-7, with 7 bases lining up with TRBD1. CDR3 size: 13 residues. From germline, CDR1 is SGDLS and CDR2 YYNGEE. After removal of 2 bases from V and 5 bases from J, the junction contained 4 bases not matched to a gene. As DNA, the CDR3 is TGTGCCAGCAGCGTTAAGGGGGCCGACGAGCAGTACTTC. This encodes CASSVKGADEQYF.

This clone is a singleton in its sample. The V call is TRBV4-2, the J call TRBJ2-2; TRBD2 matches 14 bases. The CDR3 length is 17 residues. Germline loops: CDR1 LGHNA, CDR2 YNFKEQ. Trimming took 0 bases from V and 7 from J; bases not matched to a gene: 4. For the CDR3, the DNA is TGTGCCAGCAGCCAAGAGAGACTAGCGGGAGGGGGCGGGGAGCTGTTTTTT. This encodes CASSQERLAGGGGELFF.

The rearrangement joins TRBV7-8 to TRBJ1-1; TRBD1 aligns across 11 bases. This CDR3 comprises 15 residues. CDR1 and CDR2 (germline): SGHVS, FQNEAQ. Germline trimming cut 5 bases from V and 4 bases from J; bases unmatched to any gene: 6. The CDR3 sequence: CASSPRTGGFTEAFF. The CDR3, as DNA: TGTGCCAGCAGCCCCCGGACAGGGGGCTTCACTGAAGCTTTCTTT.

This clone was seen only once. This chain links TRBV4-3 with TRBJ1-1, with D unresolved. V was pared by 0 bases and J by 0 bases, with 11 bases between. Looked up from germline, CDR1 is LGHNA and CDR2 is YSLEER. The length of the CDR3 is 16 residues. CDR3 sequence reads: CASSQDSSHVNTEAFF. CDR3 bases: TGCGCCAGCAGCCAAGATAGTTCCCATGTGAACACTGAAGCTTTCTTT.

CDR3 coding DNA: TGTGCCAGCAGCTTCCGGGACAGGCCTTTCCAGGGAGATACGCAGTATTTT. Its protein product is CASSFRDRPFQGDTQYF. The chain combines TRBV2 with TRBJ2-3, with 8 bases aligning to TRBD1. The CDR3 extends over 17 amino acids. Germline V lookup: CDR1 SNHLY, CDR2 FYNNEI. Trimming removed 6 bases from V and 5 bases from J; junction bases left unmatched: 16. The variable domain in full, with the rest retrieved from reference TRBV2 and TRBJ2-3, is EPEVTQTPSHQVTQMGQEVILRCVPISNHLYFYWYRQILGQKVEFLVSFYNNEISEKSEIFDDQFSVERPDGSNFTLKIRSTKLEDSAMYFCASSFRDRPFQGDTQYFGPGTRLTVL.

The chain employs TRBV5-6 and TRBJ1-1, with D unclear. V lost 1 base to trimming and J lost 5 bases, with 3 bases between them. The CDR3 is 11 amino acids. The germline gives CDR1 SGHDT, CDR2 YYEEEE. The CDR3 reads CASSLYTEAFF. DNA of the CDR3: TGTGCCAGCAGCTTGTATACTGAAGCTTTCTTT.